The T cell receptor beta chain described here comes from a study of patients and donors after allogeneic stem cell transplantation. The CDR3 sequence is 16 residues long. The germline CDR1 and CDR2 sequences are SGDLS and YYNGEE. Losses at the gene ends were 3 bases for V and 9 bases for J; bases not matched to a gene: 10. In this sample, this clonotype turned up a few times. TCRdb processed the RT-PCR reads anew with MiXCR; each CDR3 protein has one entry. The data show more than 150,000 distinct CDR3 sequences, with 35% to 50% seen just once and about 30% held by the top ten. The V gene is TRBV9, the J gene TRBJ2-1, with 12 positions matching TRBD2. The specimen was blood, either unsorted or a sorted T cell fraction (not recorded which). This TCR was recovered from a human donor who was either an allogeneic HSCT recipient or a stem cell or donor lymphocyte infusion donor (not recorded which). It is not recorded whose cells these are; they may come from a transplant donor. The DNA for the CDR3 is TGTGCCAGCAGCGCGGTTGGACTAGCGGGATACGTTGAGCAGTTCTTC. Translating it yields CASSAVGLAGYVEQFF.